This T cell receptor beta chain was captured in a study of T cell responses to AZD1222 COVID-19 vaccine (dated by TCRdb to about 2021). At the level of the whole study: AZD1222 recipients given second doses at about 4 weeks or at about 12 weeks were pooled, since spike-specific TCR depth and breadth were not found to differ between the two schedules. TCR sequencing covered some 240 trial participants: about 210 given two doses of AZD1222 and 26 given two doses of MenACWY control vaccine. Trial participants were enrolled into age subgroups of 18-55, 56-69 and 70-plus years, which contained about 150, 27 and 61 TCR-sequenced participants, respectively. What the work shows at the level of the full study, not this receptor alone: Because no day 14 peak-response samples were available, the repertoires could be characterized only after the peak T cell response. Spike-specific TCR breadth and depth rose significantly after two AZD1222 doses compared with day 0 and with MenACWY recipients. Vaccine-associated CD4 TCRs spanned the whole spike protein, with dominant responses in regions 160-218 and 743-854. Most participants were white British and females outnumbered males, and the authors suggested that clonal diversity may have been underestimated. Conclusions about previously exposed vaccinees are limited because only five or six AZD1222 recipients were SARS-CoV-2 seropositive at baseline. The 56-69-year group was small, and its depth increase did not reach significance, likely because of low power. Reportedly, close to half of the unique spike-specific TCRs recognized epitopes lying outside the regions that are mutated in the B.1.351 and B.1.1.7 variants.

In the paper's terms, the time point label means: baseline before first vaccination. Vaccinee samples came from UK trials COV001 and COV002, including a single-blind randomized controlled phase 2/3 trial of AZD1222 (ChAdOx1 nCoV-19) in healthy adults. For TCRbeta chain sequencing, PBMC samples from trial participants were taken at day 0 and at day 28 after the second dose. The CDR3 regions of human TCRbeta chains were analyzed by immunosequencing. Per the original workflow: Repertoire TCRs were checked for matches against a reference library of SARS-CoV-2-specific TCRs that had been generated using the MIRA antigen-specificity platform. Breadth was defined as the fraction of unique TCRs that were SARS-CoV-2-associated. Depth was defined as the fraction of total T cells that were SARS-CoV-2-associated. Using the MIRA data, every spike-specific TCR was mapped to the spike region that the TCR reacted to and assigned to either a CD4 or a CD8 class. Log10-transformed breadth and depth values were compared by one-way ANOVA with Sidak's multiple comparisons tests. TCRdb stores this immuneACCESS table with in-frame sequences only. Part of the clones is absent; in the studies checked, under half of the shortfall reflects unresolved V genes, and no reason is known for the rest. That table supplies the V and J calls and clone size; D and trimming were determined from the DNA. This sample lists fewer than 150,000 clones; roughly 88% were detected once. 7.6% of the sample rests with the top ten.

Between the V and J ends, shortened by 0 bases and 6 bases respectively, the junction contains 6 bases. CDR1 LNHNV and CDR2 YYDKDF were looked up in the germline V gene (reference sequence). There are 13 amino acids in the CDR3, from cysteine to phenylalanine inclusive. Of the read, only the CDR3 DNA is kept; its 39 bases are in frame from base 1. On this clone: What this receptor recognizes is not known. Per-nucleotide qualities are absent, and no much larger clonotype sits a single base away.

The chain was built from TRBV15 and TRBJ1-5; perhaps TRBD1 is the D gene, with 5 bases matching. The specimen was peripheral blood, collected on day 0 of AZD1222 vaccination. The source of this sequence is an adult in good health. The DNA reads TGTGCCACCAGCAGAGATGGGGGTCAGCCCCAGCATTTT. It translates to CATSRDGGQPQHF.